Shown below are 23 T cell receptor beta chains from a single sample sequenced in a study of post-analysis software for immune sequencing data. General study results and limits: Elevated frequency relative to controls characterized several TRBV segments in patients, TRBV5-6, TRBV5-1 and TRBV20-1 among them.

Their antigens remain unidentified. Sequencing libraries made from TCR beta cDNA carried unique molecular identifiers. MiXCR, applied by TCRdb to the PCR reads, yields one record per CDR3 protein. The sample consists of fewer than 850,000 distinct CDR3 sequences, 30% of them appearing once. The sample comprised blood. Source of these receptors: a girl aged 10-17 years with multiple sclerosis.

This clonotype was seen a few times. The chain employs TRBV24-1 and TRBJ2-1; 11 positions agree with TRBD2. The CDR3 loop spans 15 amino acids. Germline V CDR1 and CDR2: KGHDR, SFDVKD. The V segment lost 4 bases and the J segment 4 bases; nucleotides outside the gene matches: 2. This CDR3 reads CATSDGTSGYNEQFF. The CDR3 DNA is TGTGCCACCAGTGACGGGACTAGCGGATACAATGAGCAGTTCTTC.

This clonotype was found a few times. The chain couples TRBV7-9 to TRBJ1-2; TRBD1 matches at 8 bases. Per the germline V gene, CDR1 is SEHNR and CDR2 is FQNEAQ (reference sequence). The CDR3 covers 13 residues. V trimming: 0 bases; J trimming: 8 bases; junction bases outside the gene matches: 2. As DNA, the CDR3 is TGTGCCAGCAGCTTAGCGACAGGGGACGGCTACACCTTC. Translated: CASSLATGDGYTF.

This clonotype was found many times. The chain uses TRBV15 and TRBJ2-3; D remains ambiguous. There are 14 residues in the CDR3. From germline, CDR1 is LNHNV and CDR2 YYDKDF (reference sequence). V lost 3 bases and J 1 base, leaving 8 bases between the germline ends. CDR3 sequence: CATSRGPRTDTQYF. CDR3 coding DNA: TGTGCCACCAGCAGGGGCCCTCGCACAGATACGCAGTATTTT.

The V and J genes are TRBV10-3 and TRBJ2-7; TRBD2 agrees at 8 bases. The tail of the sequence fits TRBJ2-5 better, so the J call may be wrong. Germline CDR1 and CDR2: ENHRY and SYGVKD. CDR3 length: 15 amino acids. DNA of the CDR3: TGTGCCATCAGTACCAGCGGGGGCCAAGGGGAGACCCAGTACTTC. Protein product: CAISTSGGQGETQYF.

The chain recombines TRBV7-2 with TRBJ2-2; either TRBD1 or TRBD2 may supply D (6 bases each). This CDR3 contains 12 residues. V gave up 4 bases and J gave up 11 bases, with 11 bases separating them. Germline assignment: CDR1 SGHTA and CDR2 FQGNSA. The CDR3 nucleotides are TGTGCCAGCAGCTCGGGGGCCCCAGAGCTGTTTTTT. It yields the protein CASSSGAPELFF.

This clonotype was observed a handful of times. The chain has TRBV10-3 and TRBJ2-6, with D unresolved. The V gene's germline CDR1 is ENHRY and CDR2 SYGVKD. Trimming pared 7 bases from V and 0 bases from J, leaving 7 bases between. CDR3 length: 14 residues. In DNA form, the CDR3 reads TGTGCCATCACCGAGAGCTCTGGGGCCAACGTCCTGACTTTC. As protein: CAITESSGANVLTF.

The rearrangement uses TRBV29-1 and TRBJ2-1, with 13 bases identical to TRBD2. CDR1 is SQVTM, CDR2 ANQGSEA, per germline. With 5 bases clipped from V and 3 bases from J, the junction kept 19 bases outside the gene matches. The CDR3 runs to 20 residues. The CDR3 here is CSVKKTPGLAGQSSYNEQFF. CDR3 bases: TGCAGCGTTAAAAAAACTCCGGGACTAGCGGGACAATCCAGCTACAATGAGCAGTTCTTC.

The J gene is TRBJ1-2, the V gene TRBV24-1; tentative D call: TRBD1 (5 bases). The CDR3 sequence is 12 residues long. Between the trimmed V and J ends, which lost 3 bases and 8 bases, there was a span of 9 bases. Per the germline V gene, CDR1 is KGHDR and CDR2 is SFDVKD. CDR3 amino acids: CATSDVGHGYTF. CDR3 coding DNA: TGTGCCACCAGTGATGTGGGGCACGGCTACACCTTC.

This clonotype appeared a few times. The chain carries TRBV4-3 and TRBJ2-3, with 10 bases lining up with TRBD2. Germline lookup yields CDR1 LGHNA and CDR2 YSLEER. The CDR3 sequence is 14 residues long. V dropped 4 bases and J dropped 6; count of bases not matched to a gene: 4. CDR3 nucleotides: TGCGCCAGCAGCCCAGCGGGAGGGCCGGATACGCAGTATTTT. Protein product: CASSPAGGPDTQYF.

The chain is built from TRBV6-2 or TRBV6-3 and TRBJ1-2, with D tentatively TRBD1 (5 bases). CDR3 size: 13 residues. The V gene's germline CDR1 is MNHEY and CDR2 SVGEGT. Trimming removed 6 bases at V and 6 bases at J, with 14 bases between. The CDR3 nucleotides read TGTGCCAGCAGCCGAGACGGGACCCATGGCTACACCTTC. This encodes CASSRDGTHGYTF.

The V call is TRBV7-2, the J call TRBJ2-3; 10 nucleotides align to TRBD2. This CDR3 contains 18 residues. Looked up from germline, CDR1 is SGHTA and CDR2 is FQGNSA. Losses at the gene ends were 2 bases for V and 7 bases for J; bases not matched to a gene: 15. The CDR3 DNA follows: TGTGCCAGCAGCTTAAATGCGAGACTAGCGGGTGGTGGGTATACGCAGTATTTT. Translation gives CASSLNARLAGGGYTQYF.

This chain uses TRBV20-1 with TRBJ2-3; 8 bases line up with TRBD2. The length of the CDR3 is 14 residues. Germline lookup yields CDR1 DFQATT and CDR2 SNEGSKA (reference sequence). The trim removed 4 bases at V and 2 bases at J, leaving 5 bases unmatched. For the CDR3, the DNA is TGCAGTGCTACCGGGACTAGGACCACAGATACGCAGTATTTT. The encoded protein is CSATGTRTTDTQYF.

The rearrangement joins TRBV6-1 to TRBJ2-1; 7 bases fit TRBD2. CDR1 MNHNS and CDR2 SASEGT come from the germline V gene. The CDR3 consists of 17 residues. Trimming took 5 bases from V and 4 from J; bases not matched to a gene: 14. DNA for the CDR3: TGTGCCAGCAGTCCTATCTGGGGAGCGGGGCCTTACAATGAGCAGTTCTTC. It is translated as CASSPIWGAGPYNEQFF.

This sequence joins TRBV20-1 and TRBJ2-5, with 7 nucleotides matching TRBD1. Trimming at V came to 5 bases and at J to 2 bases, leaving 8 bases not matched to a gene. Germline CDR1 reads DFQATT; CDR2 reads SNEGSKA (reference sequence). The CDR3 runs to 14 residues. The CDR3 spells CSASQGVLQETQYF. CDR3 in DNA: TGCAGTGCTTCCCAGGGGGTTCTACAAGAGACCCAGTACTTC.

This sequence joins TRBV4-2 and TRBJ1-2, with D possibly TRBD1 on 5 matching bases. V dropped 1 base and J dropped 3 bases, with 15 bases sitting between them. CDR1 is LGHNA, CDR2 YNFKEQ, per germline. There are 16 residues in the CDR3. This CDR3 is CASSQVGRGDDYGYTF. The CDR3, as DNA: TGTGCCAGCAGCCAAGTGGGACGGGGCGATGACTATGGCTACACCTTC.

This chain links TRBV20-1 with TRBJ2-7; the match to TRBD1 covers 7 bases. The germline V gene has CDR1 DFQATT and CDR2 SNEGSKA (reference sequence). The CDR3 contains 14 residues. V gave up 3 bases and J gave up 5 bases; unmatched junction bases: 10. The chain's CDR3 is CSASNPTGKHEQYF. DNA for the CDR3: TGCAGTGCTAGTAATCCGACAGGGAAGCACGAGCAGTACTTC.

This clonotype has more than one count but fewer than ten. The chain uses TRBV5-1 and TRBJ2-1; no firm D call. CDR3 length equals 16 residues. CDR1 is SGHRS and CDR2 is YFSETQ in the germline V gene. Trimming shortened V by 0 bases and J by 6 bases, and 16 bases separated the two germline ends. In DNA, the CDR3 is TGCGCCAGCAGCTTGGGTCTGGGTATGGCCATCAATGAGCAGTTCTTC. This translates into CASSLGLGMAINEQFF.

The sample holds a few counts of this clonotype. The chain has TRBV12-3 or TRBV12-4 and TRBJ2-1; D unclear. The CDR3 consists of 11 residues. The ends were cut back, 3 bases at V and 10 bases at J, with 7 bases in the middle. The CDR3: CASSFQVEQFF. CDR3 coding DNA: TGTGCCAGCAGTTTCCAAGTCGAGCAGTTCTTC.

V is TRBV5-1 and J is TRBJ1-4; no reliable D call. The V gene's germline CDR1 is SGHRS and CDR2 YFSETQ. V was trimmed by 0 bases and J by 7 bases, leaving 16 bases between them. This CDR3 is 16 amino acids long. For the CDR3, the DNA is TGCGCCAGCAGCTTGGGGGGAAGAGGATATGGTGAAAAACTGTTTTTT. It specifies CASSLGGRGYGEKLFF. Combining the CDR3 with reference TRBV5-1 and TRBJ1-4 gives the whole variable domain KAGVTQTPRYLIKTRGQQVTLSCSPISGHRSVSWYQQTPGQGLQFLFEYFSETQRNKGNFPGRFSGRQFSNSRSEMNVSTLELGDSALYLCASSLGGRGYGEKLFFGSGTQLSVL.

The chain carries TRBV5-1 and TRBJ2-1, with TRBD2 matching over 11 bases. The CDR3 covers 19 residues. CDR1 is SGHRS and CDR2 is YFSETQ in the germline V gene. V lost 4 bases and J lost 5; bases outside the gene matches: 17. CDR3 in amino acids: CASSLAGSGRAAINNEQFF. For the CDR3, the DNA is TGCGCCAGCAGCCTGGCGGGTAGCGGGAGGGCCGCTATTAACAATGAGCAGTTCTTC.

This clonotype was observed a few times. CDR3: CASSLSGRERGYTF. As DNA, the CDR3 is TGTGCCAGCAGCTTATCGGGCAGGGAACGCGGCTACACCTTC. The chain is built from TRBV11-1 and TRBJ1-2; a weak D match, TRBD1 (5 bases). The CDR3 extends over 14 amino acids. Trimming stripped 2 bases from V and 8 bases from J, with 15 bases between. CDR1 is SGHAT and CDR2 is FQDESV in the germline V gene (reference sequence). The full variable domain, with the rest looked up from reference TRBV11-1 and TRBJ1-2, is EAEVAQSPRYKITEKSQAVAFWCDPISGHATLYWYRQILGQGPELLVQFQDESVVDDSQLPKDRFSAERLKGVDSTLKIQPAELGDSAMYLCASSLSGRERGYTFGSGTRLTVV.

CDR3 sequence: CATSDPTQGQGEQETQYF. CDR3 sequence (DNA): TGTGCCACCAGTGACCCCACACAGGGGCAGGGAGAGCAAGAGACCCAGTACTTC. The chain combines TRBV24-1 with TRBJ2-5; 7 positions match TRBD1. The CDR3 consists of 18 residues. Germline assignment: CDR1 KGHDR and CDR2 SFDVKD. The junction had 15 bases not matched to a gene; V was cut back by 4 bases and J by 2 bases.

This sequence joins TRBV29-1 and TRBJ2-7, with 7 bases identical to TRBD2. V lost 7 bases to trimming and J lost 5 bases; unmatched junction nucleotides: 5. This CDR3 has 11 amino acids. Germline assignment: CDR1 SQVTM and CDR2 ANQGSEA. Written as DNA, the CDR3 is TGCAGCGCCGCGGGGGACCACGAGCAGTACTTC. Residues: CSAAGDHEQYF.